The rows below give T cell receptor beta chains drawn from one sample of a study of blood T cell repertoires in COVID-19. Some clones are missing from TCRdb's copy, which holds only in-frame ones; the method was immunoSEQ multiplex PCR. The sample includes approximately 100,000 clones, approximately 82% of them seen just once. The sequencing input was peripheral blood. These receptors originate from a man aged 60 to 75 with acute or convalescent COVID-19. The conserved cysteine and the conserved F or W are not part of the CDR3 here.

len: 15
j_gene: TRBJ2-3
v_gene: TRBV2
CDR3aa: ASSEAGQTASTDTQY

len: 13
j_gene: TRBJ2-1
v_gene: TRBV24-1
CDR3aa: ATSDTAGLYNEQF

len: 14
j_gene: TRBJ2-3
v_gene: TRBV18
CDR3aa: ASSLLLGTRTDTQY

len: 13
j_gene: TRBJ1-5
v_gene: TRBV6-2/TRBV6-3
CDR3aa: ASSAFGQGNQPQH

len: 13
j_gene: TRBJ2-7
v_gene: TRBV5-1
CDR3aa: ASSPTSGASYEQY

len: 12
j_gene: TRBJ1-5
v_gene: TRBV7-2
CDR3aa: ASSLGGGNQPQH

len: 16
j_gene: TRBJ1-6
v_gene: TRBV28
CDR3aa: ASSPRVGKPSYNSPLH

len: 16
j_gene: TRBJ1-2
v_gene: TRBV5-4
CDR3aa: ASSPPNAPGTGVRGYT

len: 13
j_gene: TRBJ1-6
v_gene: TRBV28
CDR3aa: ASSLPGQGNSPLH

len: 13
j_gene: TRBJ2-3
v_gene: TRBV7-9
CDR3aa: ASIRLGGSTDTQY

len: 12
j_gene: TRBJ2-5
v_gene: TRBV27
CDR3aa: ASSFGVGKETQY

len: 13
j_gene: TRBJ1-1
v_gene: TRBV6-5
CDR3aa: ASSYRRTGNTEAF

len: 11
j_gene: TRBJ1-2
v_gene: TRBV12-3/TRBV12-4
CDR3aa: ASSQQGFGGYT

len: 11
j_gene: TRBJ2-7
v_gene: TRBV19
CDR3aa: ASSMELAYEQY

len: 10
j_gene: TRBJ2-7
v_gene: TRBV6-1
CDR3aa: ASSEVRSEQY

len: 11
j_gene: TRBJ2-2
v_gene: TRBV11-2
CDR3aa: ASSLDGDGELF

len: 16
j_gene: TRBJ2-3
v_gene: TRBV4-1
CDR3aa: ASSQGGLAESSTDTQY

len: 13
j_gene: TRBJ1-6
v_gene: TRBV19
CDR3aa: ASSISGGAGSPLH

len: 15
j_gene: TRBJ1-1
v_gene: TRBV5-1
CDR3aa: ASTVGTQTSGDTEAF

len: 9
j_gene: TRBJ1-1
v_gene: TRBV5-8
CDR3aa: AGSLRAEAF

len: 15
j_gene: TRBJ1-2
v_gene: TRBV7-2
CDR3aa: ASSLDFVGAANYGYT

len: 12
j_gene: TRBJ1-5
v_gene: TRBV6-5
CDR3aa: ASGDRGYNQPQH

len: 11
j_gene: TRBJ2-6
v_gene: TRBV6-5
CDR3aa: AARGVGANVLT

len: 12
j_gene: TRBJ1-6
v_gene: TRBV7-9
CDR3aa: ASSLRGYNSPLH

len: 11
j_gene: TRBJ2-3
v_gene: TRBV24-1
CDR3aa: ATSDLIRDRIY

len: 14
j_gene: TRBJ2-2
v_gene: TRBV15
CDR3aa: ATSRDPYSNTGELF